The clone carrying this TCR beta chain showed up many times. The antigen is not known. The CDR3 extends over 14 amino acids. Trimming shortened V by 6 bases and J by 4 bases, and 13 bases separated the two germline ends. Germline V CDR1 and CDR2: SNHLY, FYNNEI. Calling Graves' hyperthyroidism stable meant ophthalmopathy did not progress within 18 months. This sample was taken from a study of T cells in Graves' hyperthyroidism and ophthalmopathy. Study-level background: Peripheral blood was taken when the disease was first diagnosed, before any treatment began.

Study-wide results and caveats: Separation of ophthalmopathy from stable hyperthyroidism was achieved by a 13 V-J model.

Amplification of TCR beta CDR3 regions was performed using RNA transcripts as template. HTBI primers were employed in a first-round RT-PCR of the TCR CDR3. TCRdb reprocessed the multiplex PCR reads with MiXCR, giving one entry per CDR3 protein. The top ten hold approximately 30% of the sample, which has around 430,000 distinct CDR3 sequences, about 16% seen once. The clonotype comes from a woman aged 30 to 39 with Graves' hyperthyroidism. V and J are TRBV2 and TRBJ2-1, with D tentatively TRBD1 (7 bases). Sequenced material: blood. CDR3 region: CASREGQRYNEQFF. CDR3 bases: TGTGCCAGCAGGGAGGGACAGCGATACAATGAGCAGTTCTTC. The whole variable domain, filled in from reference TRBV2 and TRBJ2-1, reads EPEVTQTPSHQVTQMGQEVILRCVPISNHLYFYWYRQILGQKVEFLVSFYNNEISEKSEIFDDQFSVERPDGSNFTLKIRSTKLEDSAMYFCASREGQRYNEQFFGPGTRLTVL.